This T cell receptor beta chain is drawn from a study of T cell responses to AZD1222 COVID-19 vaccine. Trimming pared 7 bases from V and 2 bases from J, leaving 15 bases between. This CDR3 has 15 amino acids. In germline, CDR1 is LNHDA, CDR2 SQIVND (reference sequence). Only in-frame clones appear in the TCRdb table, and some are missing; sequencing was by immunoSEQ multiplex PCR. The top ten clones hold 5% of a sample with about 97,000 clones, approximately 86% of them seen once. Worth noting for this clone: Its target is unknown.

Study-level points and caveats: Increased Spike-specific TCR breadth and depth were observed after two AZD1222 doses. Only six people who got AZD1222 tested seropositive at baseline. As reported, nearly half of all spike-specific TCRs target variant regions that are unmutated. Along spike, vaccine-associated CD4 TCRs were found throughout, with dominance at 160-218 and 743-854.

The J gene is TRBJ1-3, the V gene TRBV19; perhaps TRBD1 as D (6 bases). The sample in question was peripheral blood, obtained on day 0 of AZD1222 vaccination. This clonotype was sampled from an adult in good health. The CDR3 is CASIHRDPTGNTIYF. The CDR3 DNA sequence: TGTGCCAGTATTCACAGGGATCCAACTGGAAACACCATATATTTT.